Listed here is a single TCR beta chain. The CDR3 sequence is 15 residues long. The V gene lost 1 base and the J gene lost 7 bases, with 14 bases spanning the gap. Together with a sample-barcoded 5' primer, a J-beta primer mix was included in a second PCR lasting roughly 6 to 12 cycles. TCRdb re-called the 5' RACE reads with MiXCR, one entry per CDR3 protein. The sample includes some 750,000 distinct CDR3 sequences, approximately 21% of them seen just once. This sample is part of a study of blood T cells in healthy people across ages. The source is an older man in good health. V usage is TRBV12-3 or TRBV12-4 and J usage is TRBJ1-5, with D possibly matching TRBD1 (5 bases). Sequencing was done on a sample of blood. The DNA of the CDR3 is TGTGCCAGCAGTTTAGGCAGACAGAAAGGGCAGCCCCAGCATTTT. Residues: CASSLGRQKGQPQHF.